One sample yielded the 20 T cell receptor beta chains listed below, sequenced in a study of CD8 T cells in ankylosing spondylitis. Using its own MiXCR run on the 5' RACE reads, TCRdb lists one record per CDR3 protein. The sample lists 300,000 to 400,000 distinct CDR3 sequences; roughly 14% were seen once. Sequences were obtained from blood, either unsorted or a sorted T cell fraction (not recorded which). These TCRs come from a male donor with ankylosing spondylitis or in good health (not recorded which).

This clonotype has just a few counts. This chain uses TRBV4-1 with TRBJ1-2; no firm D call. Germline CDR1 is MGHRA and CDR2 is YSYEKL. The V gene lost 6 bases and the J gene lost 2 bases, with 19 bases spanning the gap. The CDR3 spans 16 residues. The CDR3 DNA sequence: TGCGCCAGCAGTCCCATTGAGCCCAGTTGGAACTATGGCTACACCTTC. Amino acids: CASSPIEPSWNYGYTF.

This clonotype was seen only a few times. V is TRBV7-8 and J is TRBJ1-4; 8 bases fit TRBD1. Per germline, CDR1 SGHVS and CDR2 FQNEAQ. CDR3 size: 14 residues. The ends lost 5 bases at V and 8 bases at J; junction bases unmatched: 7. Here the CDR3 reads CASSKTGDGEKLFF. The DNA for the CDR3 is TGTGCCAGCAGCAAGACAGGGGATGGGGAAAAACTGTTTTTT.

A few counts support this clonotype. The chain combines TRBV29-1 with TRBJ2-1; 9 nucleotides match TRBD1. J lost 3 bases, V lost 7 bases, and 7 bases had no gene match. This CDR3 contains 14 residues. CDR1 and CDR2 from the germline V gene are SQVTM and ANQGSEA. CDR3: CSASGTGSYNEQFF. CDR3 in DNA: TGCAGCGCTAGTGGGACAGGGAGCTACAATGAGCAGTTCTTC.

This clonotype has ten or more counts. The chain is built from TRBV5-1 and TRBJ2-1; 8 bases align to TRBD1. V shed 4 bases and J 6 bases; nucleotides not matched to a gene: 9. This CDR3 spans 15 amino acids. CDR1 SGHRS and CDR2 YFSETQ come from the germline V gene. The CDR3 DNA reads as TGCGCCAGCAGCCGACAGGGGAAGGGAGGCAATGAGCAGTTCTTC. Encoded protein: CASSRQGKGGNEQFF.

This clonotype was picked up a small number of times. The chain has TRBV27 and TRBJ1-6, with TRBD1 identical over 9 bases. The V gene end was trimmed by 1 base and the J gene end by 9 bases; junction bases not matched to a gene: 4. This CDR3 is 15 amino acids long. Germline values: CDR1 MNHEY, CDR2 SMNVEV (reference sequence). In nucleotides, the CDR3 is TGTGCCAGCAGTTTATTGGGACAGGGAGGTTCACCCCTCCACTTT. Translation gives CASSLLGQGGSPLHF.

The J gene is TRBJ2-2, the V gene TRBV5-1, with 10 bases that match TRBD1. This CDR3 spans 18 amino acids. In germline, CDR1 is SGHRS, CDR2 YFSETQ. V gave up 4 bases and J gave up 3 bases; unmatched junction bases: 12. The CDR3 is CASSRTPTGGADTGELFF. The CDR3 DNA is TGCGCCAGCAGCCGTACCCCGACAGGGGGCGCGGACACCGGGGAGCTGTTTTTT.

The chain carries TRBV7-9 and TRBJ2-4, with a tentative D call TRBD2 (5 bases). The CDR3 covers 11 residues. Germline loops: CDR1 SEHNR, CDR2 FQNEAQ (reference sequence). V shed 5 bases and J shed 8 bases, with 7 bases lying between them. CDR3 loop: CASSNGDIQYF. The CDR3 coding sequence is TGTGCCAGCAGCAACGGGGACATTCAGTACTTC. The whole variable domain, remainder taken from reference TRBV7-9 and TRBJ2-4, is DTGVSQNPRHKITKRGQNVTFRCDPISEHNRLYWYRQTLGQGPEFLTYFQNEAQLEKSRLLSDRFSAERPKGSFSTLEIQRTEQGDSAMYLCASSNGDIQYFGAGTRLSVL.

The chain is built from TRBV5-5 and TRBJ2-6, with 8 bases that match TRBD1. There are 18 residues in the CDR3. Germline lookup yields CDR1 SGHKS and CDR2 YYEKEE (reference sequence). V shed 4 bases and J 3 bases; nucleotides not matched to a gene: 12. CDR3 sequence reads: CASSLTTGVIGGANVLTF. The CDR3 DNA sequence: TGTGCCAGCAGCCTGACGACAGGGGTGATAGGTGGGGCCAACGTCCTGACTTTC.

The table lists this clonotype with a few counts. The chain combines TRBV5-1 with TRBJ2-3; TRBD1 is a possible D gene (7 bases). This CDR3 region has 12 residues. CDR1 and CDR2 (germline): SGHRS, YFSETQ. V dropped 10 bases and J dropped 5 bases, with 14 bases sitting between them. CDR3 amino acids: CACGTAKDTQYF. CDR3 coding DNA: TGCGCCTGCGGGACAGCTAAAGATACGCAGTATTTT.

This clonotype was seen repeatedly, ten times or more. CDR3 sequence: CASRIPARGTEAFF. The DNA for the CDR3 is TGTGCCAGCAGAATCCCTGCTCGCGGGACTGAAGCTTTCTTT. The genes are TRBV11-2 and TRBJ1-1; D call uncertain. The germline V gene has CDR1 SGHAT and CDR2 FQNNGV. Trimming took 6 bases from V and 5 from J, leaving 16 bases between them. This CDR3 is built from 14 residues.

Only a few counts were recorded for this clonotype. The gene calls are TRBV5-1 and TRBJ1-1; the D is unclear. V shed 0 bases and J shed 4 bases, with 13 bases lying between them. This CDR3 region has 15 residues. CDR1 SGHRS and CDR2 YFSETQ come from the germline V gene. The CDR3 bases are TGCGCCAGCAGCTTGGGAGGCATGGAGAGCACTGAAGCTTTCTTT. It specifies CASSLGGMESTEAFF.

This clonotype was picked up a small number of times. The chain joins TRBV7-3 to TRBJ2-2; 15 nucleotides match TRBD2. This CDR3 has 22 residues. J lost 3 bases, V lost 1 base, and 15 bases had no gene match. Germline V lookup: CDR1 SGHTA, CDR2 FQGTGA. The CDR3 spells CASSLRMLWGRTSGRDTGELFF. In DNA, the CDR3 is TGTGCCAGCAGCTTAAGGATGCTGTGGGGGAGGACTAGCGGGAGGGACACCGGGGAGCTGTTTTTT.

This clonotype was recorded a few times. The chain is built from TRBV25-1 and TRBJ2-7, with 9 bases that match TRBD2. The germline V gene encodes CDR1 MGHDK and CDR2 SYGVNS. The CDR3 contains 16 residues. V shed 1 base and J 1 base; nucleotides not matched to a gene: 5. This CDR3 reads CASSEFGSGRSYEQYF. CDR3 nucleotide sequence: TGTGCCAGCAGTGAATTTGGTAGCGGGAGATCCTACGAGCAGTACTTC.

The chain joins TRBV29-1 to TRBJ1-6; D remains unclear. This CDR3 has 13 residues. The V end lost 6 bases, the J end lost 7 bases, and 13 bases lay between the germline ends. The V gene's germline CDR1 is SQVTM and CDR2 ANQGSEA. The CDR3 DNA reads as TGCAGCGTCAGGACTGAACTAAATTCACCCCTCCACTTT. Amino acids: CSVRTELNSPLHF.

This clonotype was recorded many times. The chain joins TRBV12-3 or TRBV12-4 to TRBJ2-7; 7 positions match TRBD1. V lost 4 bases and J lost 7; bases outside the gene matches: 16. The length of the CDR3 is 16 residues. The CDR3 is CASSSGQGDWLSEQYF. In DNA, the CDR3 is TGTGCCAGCAGTTCCGGGCAGGGGGATTGGCTGAGTGAGCAGTACTTC.

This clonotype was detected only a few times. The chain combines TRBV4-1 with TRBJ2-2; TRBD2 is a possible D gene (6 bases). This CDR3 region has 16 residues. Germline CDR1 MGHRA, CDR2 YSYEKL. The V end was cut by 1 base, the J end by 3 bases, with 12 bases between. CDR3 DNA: TGCGCCAGCAGCCAAGGAAGGAGGGGTTACACCGGGGAGCTGTTTTTT. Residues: CASSQGRRGYTGELFF.

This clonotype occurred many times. The DNA for the CDR3 is TGCGCCAGCAGCTTGGACAGGGGGCGGTCTGAAGCTTTCTTT. Translation gives CASSLDRGRSEAFF. This chain uses TRBV5-1 with TRBJ1-1; 9 bases line up with TRBD1. Germline assignment: CDR1 SGHRS and CDR2 YFSETQ. V lost 0 bases, J lost 6 bases, and 3 bases stayed unmatched. CDR3 size: 14 residues.

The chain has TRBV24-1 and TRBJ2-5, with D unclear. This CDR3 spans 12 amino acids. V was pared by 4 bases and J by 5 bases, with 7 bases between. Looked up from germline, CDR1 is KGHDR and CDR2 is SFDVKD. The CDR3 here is CATSDWGETQYF. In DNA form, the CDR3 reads TGTGCCACCAGTGACTGGGGTGAGACCCAGTACTTC.

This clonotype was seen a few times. The DNA of the CDR3 is TGTGCCAGCACCGCGGACAGGGCGAAGTACTTC. The encoded protein is CASTADRAKYF. This rearrangement joins TRBV12-3 or TRBV12-4 to TRBJ2-7; the match to TRBD1 covers 8 bases. The CDR3 consists of 11 residues. The V and J ends lost 7 bases and 11 bases, in that order; junction bases with no gene match: 7.

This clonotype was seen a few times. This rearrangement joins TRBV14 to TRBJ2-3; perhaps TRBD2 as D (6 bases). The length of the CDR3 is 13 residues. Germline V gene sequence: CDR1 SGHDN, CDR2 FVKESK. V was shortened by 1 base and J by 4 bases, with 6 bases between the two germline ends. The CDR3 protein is CASSQGRADTQYF. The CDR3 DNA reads TGTGCCAGCAGCCAAGGGAGGGCAGATACGCAGTATTTT.